These 4 T cell receptor beta chains were sequenced from one sample in a study of cytomegalovirus exposure and HLA in healthy donors. TCRdb's copy holds only in-frame clones and misses some; the assay was immunoSEQ multiplex PCR. The sample includes about 120,000 clones, 70% to 90% seen only once; the top ten take about 1.8%. Input material: PBMCs. Receptors were obtained from a man between 18 and 29 years old in good health and CMV-seronegative.

This chain links TRBV29-1 with TRBJ2-7; TRBD1 aligns across 10 bases. Losses at the gene ends were 0 bases for V and 2 bases for J; bases not matched to a gene: 7. The CDR3 is made up of 16 amino acids. Germline values: CDR1 SQVTM, CDR2 ANQGSEA. CDR3 region: CSVEDQGGQGAYEQYF. For the CDR3, the DNA is TGCAGCGTTGAAGATCAAGGAGGACAGGGGGCCTACGAGCAGTACTTC.

The chain carries TRBV2 and TRBJ2-7; 11 bases line up with TRBD2. From germline, CDR1 is SNHLY and CDR2 FYNNEI. J gave up 2 bases and V 6 bases, and 9 bases lay outside the gene matches. CDR3 length: 16 amino acids. CDR3 sequence reads: CASSSSQGLAAYEQYF. DNA of the CDR3: TGTGCCAGCAGCTCTTCGCAGGGACTAGCGGCCTACGAGCAGTACTTC.

The J gene is TRBJ1-4, the V gene TRBV6-5; D not resolved. The CDR3 has 14 residues. Per the germline V gene, CDR1 is MNHEY and CDR2 is SVGAGI. V gave up 2 bases and J gave up 10 bases, with 14 bases separating them. CDR3 DNA sequence: TGTGCCAGCAGTTACCGGCAGGCTAGCAGAAAACTGTTTTTT. Protein product: CASSYRQASRKLFF.

The CDR3 DNA reads as TGTGCCACCGGGACTAGCGGATACAATGAGCAGTTCTTC. Translated: CATGTSGYNEQFF. The V gene is TRBV6-5, the J gene TRBJ2-1, with 11 bases fitting TRBD2. Germline CDR1 reads MNHEY; CDR2 reads SVGAGI. This CDR3 is 13 amino acids long. The ends lost 10 bases at V and 4 bases at J; junction bases unmatched: 3.